This TCR beta chain is drawn from a study of blood T cell repertoires in COVID-19. In the study overall: T cells, B-cell-depleted T cells, or PBMCs supplied cDNA or gDNA.

The CDR3 totals 14 residues. With 7 bases removed from V and 0 bases from J, the gap between germline ends came to 12 bases. CDR1 is WSHSY, CDR2 SAAADI, per germline. Clones were sequenced by immunoSEQ multiplex PCR, and TCRdb holds only the in-frame ones, with some missing. The sample lists some 360,000 clones; around 87% were seen once. The receptor was isolated from a woman aged 55-70 years with COVID-19, enrolled during active disease. The sequencing sample was made of peripheral blood. The chain combines TRBV10-2 with TRBJ1-1, with a weak D call TRBD1 (5 bases). DNA for the CDR3: TGCGCCAGCACCGCAGGGTTGGTGAACACTGAAGCTTTCTTT. It translates to CASTAGLVNTEAFF.